This T cell receptor (beta chain) was sequenced for a study of T cell changes during pregnancy in multiple sclerosis. Produced via immunoSEQ multiplex PCR; TCRdb's table is partial and in-frame only. The table lists 38,000 or so clones, over 90% of them singletons. Per the germline V gene, CDR1 is SGHKS and CDR2 is YYEKEE (reference sequence). V gave up 4 bases and J gave up 1 base; unmatched junction bases: 10. The CDR3 length is 16 residues. Sequences were derived from CD4+ T cells from peripheral blood mononuclear cells, sampled in the second trimester of pregnancy. This TCR came from a female donor with multiple sclerosis, enrolled in a pregnancy study. J is TRBJ2-5 and V is TRBV5-5; TRBD1 matches at 7 bases. DNA of the CDR3: TGTGCCAGCAGCGGAAGGATACGACAGGGCCAAGAGACCCAGTACTTC. Amino acid sequence: CASSGRIRQGQETQYF.